This entry concerns a single T cell receptor beta chain. TCRdb keeps only in-frame clones here, not all; method: immunoSEQ multiplex PCR. Found here are 200,000 to 300,000 clones, about nine tenths of them singletons; the top ten hold about 9.2%. The data were taken from a study of blood T cell repertoires in COVID-19. The germline gives CDR1 KGHDR, CDR2 SFDVKD. CDR3 length: 15 amino acids. The V end was cut by 4 bases, the J end by 2 bases, with 11 bases between. J is TRBJ2-1 and V is TRBV24-1; weak D call: TRBD2 (7 bases). Sequencing was carried out using peripheral blood. This clonotype originated in a middle-aged man who had recovered from COVID-19. This chain's CDR3 is CATSDAGAAYNEQFF. The CDR3 nucleotides read TGTGCCACCAGTGACGCGGGGGCAGCCTACAATGAGCAGTTCTTC.